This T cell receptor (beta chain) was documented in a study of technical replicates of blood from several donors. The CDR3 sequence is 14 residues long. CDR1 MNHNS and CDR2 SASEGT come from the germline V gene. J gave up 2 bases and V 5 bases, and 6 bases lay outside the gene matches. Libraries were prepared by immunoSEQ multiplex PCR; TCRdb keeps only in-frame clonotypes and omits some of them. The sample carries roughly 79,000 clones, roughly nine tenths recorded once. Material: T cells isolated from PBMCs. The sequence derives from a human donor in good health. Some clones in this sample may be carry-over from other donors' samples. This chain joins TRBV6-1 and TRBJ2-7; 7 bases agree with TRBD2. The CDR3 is CASSPASGTYEQYF. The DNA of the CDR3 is TGTGCCAGCAGTCCCGCTAGCGGCACCTACGAGCAGTACTTC.